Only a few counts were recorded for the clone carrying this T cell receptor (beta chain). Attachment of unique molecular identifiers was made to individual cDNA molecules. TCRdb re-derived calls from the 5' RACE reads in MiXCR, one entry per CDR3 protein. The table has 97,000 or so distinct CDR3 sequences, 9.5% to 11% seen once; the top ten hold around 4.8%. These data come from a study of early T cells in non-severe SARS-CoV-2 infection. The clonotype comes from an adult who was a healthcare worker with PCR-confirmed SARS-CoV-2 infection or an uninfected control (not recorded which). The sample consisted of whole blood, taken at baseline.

In DNA form, the CDR3 reads TGTGCCAGCAGTGGGGCGGGGACTTCGAACACCGGGGAGCTGTTTTTT. It is translated as CASSGAGTSNTGELFF. This chain joins TRBV2 and TRBJ2-2; D may be TRBD2 (6 bases). CDR1 is SNHLY and CDR2 is FYNNEI in the germline V gene. This CDR3 is built from 16 residues. Trimming took 4 bases from V and 0 from J, leaving 12 bases between them.